One sample yielded the 7 T cell receptor beta chains listed below, sequenced in a study of regulatory T cells in long-lasting Graves disease. Arm-PCR of CDR3 regions and iRepertoire HTBI primers were the basis on which TCR beta libraries were built. TCRdb fed the multiplex PCR reads into MiXCR, producing one record per CDR3 protein. The sample shows 400,000 to 500,000 distinct CDR3 sequences, around a fifth of them seen only once. The sample's time point: persistent/refractory GD, antithyroid drugs over 5 years with positive TRAb. PBMCs were the source of the RNA used for TCR sequencing. The input for sequencing was peripheral blood mononuclear cells (PBMCs), taken when the disease was refractory, from a patient treated with antithyroid drugs. Receptors were obtained from a female donor with Graves disease.

This chain links TRBV28 with TRBJ1-5; 7 positions match TRBD1. V trimming: 6 bases; J trimming: 4 bases; junction bases outside the gene matches: 9. CDR1 and CDR2 (germline): MDHEN, SYDVKM. The CDR3 length is 15 residues. Here the CDR3 DNA reads TGTGCCAGCAGCACCGGGACAGCGGGAAATCAGCCCCAGCATTTT. As protein: CASSTGTAGNQPQHF.

This clonotype was observed a handful of times. At one end, the junction sequence differs from germline, possibly due to a read error. The chain is built from TRBV20-1 and TRBJ1-4, with D hard to call. This CDR3 contains 12 residues. The V gene's germline CDR1 is DFQATT and CDR2 SNEGSKA (reference sequence). The CDR3 region has the DNA TGCAGCCCGACCGGAAATAATGACAAACTGTTTTTT. Its protein product is CSPTGNNDKLFF.

This clonotype showed up many times. The chain combines TRBV20-1 with TRBJ1-2; TRBD1 matches 9 bases. Germline trimming cut 6 bases from V and 8 bases from J; bases unmatched to any gene: 4. Germline V gene lookup returns CDR1 DFQATT and CDR2 SNEGSKA (reference sequence). CDR3 length equals 11 residues. The CDR3 coding sequence is TGCAGTGCAAGGACAGGGGAAGGCTACACCTTC. Encoded protein: CSARTGEGYTF.

This clonotype appeared a few times. The J gene is TRBJ1-5, the V gene TRBV19, with D possibly being TRBD1 (6 bases). Deletions cut 4 bases from V and 1 base from J, with 17 bases between. Germline assignment: CDR1 LNHDA and CDR2 SQIVND (reference sequence). The CDR3 spans 17 residues. CDR3 protein: CASSTRDKRWSNQPQHF. CDR3 DNA: TGTGCCAGTAGTACTCGGGACAAGAGGTGGAGCAATCAGCCCCAGCATTTT. Drawing the rest from reference TRBV19 and TRBJ1-5, the complete variable domain is DGGITQSPKYLFRKEGQNVTLSCEQNLNHDAMYWYRQDPGQGLRLIYYSQIVNDFQKGDIAEGYSVSREKKESFPLTVTSAQKNPTAFYLCASSTRDKRWSNQPQHFGDGTRLSIL.

This chain uses TRBV6-1 with TRBJ1-3; D perhaps matches TRBD1 (6 bases). Deletions cut 3 bases from V and 0 bases from J, with 12 bases between. CDR3 size: 16 residues. Per the germline V gene, CDR1 is MNHNS and CDR2 is SASEGT. The DNA for the CDR3 is TGTGCCAGCAGTGAGGAGGGGGTTCACTCTGGAAACACCATATATTTT. Residues: CASSEEGVHSGNTIYF.

A note on this clonotype: Possible read error: a much larger clone is one base away. The chain has TRBV24-1 and TRBJ2-5; TRBD2 agrees at 8 bases. There are 17 residues in the CDR3. CDR1 is KGHDR, CDR2 SFDVKD, per germline. CDR3 loop: CAASTALGGGYQETQYF. The DNA of the CDR3 is TGTGCCGCCAGTACGGCGTTGGGCGGGGGGTACCAAGAGACCCAGTACTTC.

Concerning this clonotype itself: Since a far larger clone is one base different, this is likely a read error. The V and J genes are TRBV6-5 and TRBJ2-7; D call uncertain. CDR1 and CDR2 (germline): MNHEY, SVGAGI. This CDR3 spans 12 amino acids. Written as DNA, the CDR3 is TGTGCCAGCAGTTACTCGGGCTACGAGCAGTGCTTC. Its translation is CASSYSGYEQCF.